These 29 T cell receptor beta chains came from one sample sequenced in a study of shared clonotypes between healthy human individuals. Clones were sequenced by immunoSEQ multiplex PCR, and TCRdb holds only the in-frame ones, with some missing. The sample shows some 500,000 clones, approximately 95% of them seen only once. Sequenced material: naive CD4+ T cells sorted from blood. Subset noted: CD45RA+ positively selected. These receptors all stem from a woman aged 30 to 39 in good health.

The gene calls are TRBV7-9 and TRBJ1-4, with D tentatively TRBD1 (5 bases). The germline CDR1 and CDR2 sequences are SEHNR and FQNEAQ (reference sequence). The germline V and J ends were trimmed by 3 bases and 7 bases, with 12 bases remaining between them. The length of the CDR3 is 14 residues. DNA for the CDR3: TGTGCCAGCAGCTTTACTGGGGGGACTGAAAAACTGTTTTTT. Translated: CASSFTGGTEKLFF.

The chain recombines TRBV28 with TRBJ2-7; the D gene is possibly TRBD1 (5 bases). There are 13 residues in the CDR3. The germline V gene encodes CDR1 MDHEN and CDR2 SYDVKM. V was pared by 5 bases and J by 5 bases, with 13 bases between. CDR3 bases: TGTGCCAGCAGTCCAGGGCAAGGCGACGAGCAGTACTTC. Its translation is CASSPGQGDEQYF.

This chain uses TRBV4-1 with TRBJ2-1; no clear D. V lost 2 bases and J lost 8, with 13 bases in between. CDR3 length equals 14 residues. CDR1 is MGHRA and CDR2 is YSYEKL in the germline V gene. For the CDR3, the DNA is TGCGCCAGCAGCCAACCTGTGAGGTCGGATGAGCAGTTCTTC. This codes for CASSQPVRSDEQFF.

In DNA, the CDR3 is TGTGCCACACCGCCCGGGAAGCGGGGCCCCTCGGAGCAGTTCTTC. It specifies CATPPGKRGPSEQFF. V is TRBV21-1 and J is TRBJ2-1; TRBD2, the table's D call, was not compared with the DNA. TRBV21-1 is a pseudogene. The CDR3 loop spans 15 amino acids.

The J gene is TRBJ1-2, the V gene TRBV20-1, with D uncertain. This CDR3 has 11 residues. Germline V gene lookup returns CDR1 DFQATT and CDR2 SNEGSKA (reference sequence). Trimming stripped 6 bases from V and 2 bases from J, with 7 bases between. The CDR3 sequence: CSASTNYGYTF. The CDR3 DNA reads TGCAGTGCCAGTACAAACTATGGCTACACCTTC.

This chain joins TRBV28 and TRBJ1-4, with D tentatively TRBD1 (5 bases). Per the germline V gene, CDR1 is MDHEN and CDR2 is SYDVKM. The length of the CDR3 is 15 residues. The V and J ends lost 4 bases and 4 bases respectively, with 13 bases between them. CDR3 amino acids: CASSSVDTSNEKLFF. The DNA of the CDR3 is TGTGCCAGCAGTTCTGTGGACACCAGTAATGAAAAACTGTTTTTT.

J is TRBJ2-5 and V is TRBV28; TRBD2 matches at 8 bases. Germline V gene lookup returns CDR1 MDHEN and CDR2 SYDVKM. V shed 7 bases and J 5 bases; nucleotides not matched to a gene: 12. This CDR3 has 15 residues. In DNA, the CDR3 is TGTGCCAGCACTCCTCCCGCGGGAGGTGTTGAGACCCAGTACTTC. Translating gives CASTPPAGGVETQYF.

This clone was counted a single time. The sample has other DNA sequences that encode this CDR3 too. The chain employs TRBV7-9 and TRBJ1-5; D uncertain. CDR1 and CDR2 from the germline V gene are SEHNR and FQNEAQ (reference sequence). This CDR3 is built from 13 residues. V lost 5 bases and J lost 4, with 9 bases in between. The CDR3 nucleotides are TGTGCCAGCAGCCCAGACGGGAATCAGCCCCAGCATTTT. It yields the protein CASSPDGNQPQHF.

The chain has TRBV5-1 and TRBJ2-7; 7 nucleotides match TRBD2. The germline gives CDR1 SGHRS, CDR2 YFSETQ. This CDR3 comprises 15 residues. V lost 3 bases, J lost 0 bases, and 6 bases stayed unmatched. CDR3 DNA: TGCGCCAGCAGCTACTCTAGCGGTAGCTCCTACGAGCAGTACTTC. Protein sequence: CASSYSSGSSYEQYF.

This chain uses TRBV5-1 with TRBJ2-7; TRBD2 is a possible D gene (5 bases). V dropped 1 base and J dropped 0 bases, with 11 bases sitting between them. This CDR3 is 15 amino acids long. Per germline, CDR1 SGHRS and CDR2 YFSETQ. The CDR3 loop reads CASSLREGPSYEQYF. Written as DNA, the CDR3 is TGCGCCAGCAGCTTGAGAGAGGGCCCCTCCTACGAGCAGTACTTC.

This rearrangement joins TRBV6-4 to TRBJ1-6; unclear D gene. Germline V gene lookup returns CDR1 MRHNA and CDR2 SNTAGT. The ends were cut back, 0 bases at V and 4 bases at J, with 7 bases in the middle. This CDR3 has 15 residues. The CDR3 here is CASSDSGGYNSPLHF. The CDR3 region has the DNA TGTGCCAGCAGTGACTCTGGAGGGTATAATTCACCCCTCCACTTT.

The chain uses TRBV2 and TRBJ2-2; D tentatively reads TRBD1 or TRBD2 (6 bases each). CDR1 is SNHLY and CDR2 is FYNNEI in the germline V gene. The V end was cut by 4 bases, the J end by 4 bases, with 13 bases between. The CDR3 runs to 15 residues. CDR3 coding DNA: TGTGCCAGCAGTGTTGGGGGGCCGAGCACCGGGGAGCTGTTTTTT. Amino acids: CASSVGGPSTGELFF. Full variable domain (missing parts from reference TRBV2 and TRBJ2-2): EPEVTQTPSHQVTQMGQEVILRCVPISNHLYFYWYRQILGQKVEFLVSFYNNEISEKSEIFDDQFSVERPDGSNFTLKIRSTKLEDSAMYFCASSVGGPSTGELFFGEGSRLTVL.

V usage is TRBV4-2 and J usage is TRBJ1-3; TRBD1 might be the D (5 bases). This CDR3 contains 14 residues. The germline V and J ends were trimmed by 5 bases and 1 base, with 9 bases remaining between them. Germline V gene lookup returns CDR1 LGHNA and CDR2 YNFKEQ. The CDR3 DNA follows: TGTGCCAGCAGCTCCCAGGGTTCTGGAAACACCATATATTTT. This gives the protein CASSSQGSGNTIYF.

This CDR3 reads CASSLLGTYRFQETQYF. CDR3 coding DNA: TGTGCCAGCAGTTTATTGGGGACCTACCGCTTCCAAGAGACCCAGTACTTC. The chain uses TRBV28 and TRBJ2-5; the D call may be TRBD1 or TRBD2 (5 bases each). The V gene's germline CDR1 is MDHEN and CDR2 SYDVKM. V lost 1 base and J lost 1, with 16 bases in between. The CDR3 has 17 residues.

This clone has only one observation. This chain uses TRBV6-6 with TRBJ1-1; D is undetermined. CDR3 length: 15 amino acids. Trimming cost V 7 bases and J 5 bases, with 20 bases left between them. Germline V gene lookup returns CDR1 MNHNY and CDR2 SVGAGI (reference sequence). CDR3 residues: CASTNGGYMGTEAFF. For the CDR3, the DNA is TGTGCCAGCACCAACGGCGGGTATATGGGGACTGAAGCTTTCTTT.

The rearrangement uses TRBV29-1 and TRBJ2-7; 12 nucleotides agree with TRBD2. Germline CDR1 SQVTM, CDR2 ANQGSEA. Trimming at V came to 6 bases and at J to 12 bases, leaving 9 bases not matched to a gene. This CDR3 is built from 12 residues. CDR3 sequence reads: CSVAGLAGQTYF. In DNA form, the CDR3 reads TGCAGCGTAGCAGGACTAGCGGGACAAACGTACTTC.

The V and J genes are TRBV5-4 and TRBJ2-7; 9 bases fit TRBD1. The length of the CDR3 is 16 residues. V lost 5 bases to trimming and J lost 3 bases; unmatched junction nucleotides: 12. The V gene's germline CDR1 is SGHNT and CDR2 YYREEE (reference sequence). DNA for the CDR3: TGTGCCAGCAGACCGTCCGGGACAGGGAGCGGCTACGAGCAGTACTTC. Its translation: CASRPSGTGSGYEQYF.

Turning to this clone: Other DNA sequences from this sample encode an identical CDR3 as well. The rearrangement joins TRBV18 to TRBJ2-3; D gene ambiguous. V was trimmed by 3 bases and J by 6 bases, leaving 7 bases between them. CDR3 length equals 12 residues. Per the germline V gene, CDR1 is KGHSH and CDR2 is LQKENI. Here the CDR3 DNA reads TGTGCCAGCTCACCTGATAGGGATACGCAGTATTTT. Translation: CASSPDRDTQYF. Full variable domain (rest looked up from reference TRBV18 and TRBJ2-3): NAGVMQNPRHLVRRRGQEARLRCSPMKGHSHVYWYRQLPEEGLKFMVYLQKENIIDESGMPKERFSAEFPKEGPSILRIQQVVRGDSAAYFCASSPDRDTQYFGPGTRLTVL.

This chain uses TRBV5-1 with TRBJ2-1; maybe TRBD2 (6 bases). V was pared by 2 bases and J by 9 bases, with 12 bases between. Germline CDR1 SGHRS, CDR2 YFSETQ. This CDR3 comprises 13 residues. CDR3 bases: TGCGCCAGCAGCTTTTCGGGAGTTAGTGAGCAGTTCTTC. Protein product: CASSFSGVSEQFF.

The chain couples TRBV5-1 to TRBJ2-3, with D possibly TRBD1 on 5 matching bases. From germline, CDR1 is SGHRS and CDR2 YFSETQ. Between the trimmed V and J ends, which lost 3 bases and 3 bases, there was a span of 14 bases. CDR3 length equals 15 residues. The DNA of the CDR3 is TGCGCCAGCAGCTCTCGGGTAGGGGATACAGATACGCAGTATTTT. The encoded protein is CASSSRVGDTDTQYF.

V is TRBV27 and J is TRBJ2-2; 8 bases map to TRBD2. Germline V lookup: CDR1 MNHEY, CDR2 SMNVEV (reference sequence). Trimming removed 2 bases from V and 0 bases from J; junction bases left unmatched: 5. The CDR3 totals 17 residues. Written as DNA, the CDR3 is TGTGCCAGCAGTTTAAATATGGGACTAGCGAACACCGGGGAGCTGTTTTTT. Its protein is CASSLNMGLANTGELFF.

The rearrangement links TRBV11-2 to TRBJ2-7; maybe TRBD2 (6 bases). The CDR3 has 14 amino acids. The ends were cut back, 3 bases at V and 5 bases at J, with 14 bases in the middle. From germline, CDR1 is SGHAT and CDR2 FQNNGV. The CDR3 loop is CASSFPPGVDEQYF. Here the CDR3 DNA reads TGTGCCAGCAGCTTCCCCCCGGGAGTGGACGAGCAGTACTTC.

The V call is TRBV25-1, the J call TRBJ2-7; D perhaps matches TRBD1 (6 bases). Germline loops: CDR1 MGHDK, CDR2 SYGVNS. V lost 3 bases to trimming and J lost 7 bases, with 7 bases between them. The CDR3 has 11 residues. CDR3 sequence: CASSDRGEQYF. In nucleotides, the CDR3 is TGTGCCAGCAGTGACAGGGGTGAGCAGTACTTC.

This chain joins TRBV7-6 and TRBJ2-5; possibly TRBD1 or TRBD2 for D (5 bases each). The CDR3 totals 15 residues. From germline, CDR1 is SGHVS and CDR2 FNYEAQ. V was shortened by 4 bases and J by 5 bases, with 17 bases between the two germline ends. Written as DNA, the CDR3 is TGTGCCAGCAGCTCCACCCAGAGGGGCTGGGAGACCCAGTACTTC. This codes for CASSSTQRGWETQYF.

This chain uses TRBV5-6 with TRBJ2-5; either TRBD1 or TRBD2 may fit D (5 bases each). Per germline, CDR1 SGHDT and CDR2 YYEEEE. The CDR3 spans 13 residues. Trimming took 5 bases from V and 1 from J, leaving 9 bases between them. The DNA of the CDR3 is TGTGCCAGCAGGGCCGGGACCCAAGAGACCCAGTACTTC. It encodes CASRAGTQETQYF.

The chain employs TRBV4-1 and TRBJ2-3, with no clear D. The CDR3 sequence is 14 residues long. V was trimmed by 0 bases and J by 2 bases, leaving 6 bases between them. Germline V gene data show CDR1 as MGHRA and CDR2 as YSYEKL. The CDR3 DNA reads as TGCGCCAGCAGCCAAGATCCTATCACAGATACGCAGTATTTT. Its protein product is CASSQDPITDTQYF.

The chain's CDR3 is CASGSPNTGELFF. The CDR3 coding sequence is TGTGCCAGCGGTAGCCCGAACACCGGGGAGCTGTTTTTT. The chain joins TRBV28 to TRBJ2-2; no clear D. This CDR3 region has 13 residues. Trimming pared 8 bases from V and 0 bases from J, leaving 7 bases between. Germline V gene data show CDR1 as MDHEN and CDR2 as SYDVKM.

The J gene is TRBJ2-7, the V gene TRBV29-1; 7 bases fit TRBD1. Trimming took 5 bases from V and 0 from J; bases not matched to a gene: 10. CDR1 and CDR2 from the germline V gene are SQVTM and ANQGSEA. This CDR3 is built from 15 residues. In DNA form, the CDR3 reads TGCAGCGTTCAGATACAGGGGATAAGCTCCTACGAGCAGTACTTC. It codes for CSVQIQGISSYEQYF.

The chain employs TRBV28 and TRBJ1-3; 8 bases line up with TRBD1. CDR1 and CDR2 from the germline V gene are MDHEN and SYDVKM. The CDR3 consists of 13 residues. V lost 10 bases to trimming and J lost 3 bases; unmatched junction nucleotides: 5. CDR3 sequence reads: CATEDRDGNTIYF. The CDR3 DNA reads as TGTGCCACCGAGGACAGGGATGGAAACACCATATATTTT.